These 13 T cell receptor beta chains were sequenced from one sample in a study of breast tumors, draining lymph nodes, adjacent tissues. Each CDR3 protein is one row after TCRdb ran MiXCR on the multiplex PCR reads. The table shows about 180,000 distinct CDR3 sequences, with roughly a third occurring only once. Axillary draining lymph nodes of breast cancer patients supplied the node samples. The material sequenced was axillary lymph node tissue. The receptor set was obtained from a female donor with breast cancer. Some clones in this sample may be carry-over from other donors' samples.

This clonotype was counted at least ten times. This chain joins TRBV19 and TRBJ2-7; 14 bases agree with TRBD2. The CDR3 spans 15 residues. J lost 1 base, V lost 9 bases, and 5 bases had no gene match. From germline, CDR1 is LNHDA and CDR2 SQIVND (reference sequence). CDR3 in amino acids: CASARLAGGSYEQYF. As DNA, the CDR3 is TGTGCCAGCGCGAGACTAGCGGGAGGGTCCTACGAGCAGTACTTC.

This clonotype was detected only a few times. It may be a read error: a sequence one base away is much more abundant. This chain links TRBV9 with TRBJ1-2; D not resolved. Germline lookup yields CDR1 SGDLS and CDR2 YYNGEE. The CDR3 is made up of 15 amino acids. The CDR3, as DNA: TGTGCCAGCAGCGTAGTGGGCAATTCTAACTATGGCTCCACCTTC. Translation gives CASSVVGNSNYGSTF.

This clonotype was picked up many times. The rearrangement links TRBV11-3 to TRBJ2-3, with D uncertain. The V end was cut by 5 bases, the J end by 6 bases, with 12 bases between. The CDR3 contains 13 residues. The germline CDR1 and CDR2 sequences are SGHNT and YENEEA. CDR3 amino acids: CASSPLLDDTQYF. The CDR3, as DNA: TGTGCCAGCAGCCCCCTCCTGGATGATACGCAGTATTTT.

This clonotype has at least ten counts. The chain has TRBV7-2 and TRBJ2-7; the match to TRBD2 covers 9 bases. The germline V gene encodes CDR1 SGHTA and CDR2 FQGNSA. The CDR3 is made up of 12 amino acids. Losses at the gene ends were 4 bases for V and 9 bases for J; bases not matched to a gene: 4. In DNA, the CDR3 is TGTGCCAGCAGCTATTGGCGGGAGGGGCAGTACTTC. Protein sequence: CASSYWREGQYF.

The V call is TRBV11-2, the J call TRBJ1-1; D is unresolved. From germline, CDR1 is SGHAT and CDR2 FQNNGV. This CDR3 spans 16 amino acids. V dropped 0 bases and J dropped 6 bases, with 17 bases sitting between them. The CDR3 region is CASSLDRAVRSPEAFF. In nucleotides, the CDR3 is TGTGCCAGCAGCTTAGATAGGGCCGTCAGGAGCCCTGAAGCTTTCTTT.

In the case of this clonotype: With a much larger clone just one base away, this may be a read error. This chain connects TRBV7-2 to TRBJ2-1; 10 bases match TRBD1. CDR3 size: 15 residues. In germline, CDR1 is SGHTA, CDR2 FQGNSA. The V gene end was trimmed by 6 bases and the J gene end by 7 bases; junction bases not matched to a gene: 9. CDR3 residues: CASREDRGYVNEQFF. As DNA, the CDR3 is TGTGCCAGCAGGGAGGACAGGGGGTACGTTAATGAGCAGTTCTTC.

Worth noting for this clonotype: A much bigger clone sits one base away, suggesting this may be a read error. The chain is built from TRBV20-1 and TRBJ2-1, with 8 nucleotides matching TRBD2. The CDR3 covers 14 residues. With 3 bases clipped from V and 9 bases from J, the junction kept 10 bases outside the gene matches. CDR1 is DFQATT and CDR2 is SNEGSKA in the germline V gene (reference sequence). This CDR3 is CSARKIGTSSEQFF. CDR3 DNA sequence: TGCAGTGCTAGGAAAATCGGGACTAGTTCTGAGCAGTTCTTC.

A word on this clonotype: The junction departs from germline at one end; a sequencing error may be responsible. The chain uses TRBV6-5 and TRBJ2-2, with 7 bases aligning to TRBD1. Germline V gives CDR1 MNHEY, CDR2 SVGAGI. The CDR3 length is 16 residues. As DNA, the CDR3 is TGTGCCAGCAGTCACTCCACAGGGGCTAACACCGGGGAGCTGTTTTTT. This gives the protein CASSHSTGANTGELFF.

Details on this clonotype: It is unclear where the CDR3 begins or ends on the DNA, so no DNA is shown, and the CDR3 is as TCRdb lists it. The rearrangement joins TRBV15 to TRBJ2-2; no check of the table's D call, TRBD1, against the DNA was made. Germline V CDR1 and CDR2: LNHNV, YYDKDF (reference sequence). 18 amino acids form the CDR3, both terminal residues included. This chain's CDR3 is CATSREGVYEQYFGELFF.

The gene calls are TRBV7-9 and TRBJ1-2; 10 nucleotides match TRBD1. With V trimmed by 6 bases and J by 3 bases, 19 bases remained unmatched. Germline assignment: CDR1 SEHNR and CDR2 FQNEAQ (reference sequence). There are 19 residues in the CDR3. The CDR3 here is CASSFPPGGTGERHYGYTF. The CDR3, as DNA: TGTGCCAGCAGTTTTCCGCCGGGGGGGACAGGGGAACGGCACTATGGCTACACCTTC.

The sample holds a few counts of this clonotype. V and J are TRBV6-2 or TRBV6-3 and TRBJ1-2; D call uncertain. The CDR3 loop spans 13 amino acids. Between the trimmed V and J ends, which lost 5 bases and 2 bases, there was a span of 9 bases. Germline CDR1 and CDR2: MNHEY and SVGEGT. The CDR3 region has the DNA TGTGCCAGCAGTCACTGGGTCAACTATGGCTACACCTTC. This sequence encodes CASSHWVNYGYTF.

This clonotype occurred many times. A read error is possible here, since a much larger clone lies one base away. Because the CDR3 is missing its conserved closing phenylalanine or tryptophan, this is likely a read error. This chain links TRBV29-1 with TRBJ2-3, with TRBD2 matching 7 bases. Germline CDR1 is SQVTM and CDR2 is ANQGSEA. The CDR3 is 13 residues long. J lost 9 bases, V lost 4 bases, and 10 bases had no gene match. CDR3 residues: CSVVRLALDTQYL. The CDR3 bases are TGCAGCGTTGTGAGACTAGCTCTTGACACGCAGTATCTT.

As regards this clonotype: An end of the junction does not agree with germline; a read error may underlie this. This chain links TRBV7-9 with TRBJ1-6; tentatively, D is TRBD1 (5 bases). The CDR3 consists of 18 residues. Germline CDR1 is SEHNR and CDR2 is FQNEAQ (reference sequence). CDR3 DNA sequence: TGTGCCAGCAGCTTGGCCTCCATTCTTGACAGACCTGGTCCACCCCCCCACTTT. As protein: CASSLASILDRPGPPPHF. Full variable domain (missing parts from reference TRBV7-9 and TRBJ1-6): DTGVSQNPRHKITKRGQNVTFRCDPISEHNRLYWYRQTLGQGPEFLTYFQNEAQLEKSRLLSDRFSAERPKGSFSTLEIQRTEQGDSAMYLCASSLASILDRPGPPPHFGNGTRLTVT.